The next 23 T cell receptor beta chains were all read from a single sample in a study of T cells in Graves' hyperthyroidism and ophthalmopathy. Amplification of TCR beta CDR3 regions used RNA as the template. An initial round of RT-PCR targeting the TCR CDR3 relied on the HTBI primer set. Using its own MiXCR run on the multiplex PCR reads, TCRdb lists one record per CDR3 protein. The sample carries approximately 720,000 distinct CDR3 sequences, around 19% recorded once. The sample taken for sequencing was blood. Receptors were obtained from a woman in her fifties or sixties with Graves' hyperthyroidism that later progressed to Graves' ophthalmopathy.

This clonotype was seen at least ten times. The chain combines TRBV20-1 with TRBJ2-2; D is unresolved. Looked up from germline, CDR1 is DFQATT and CDR2 is SNEGSKA (reference sequence). This CDR3 spans 12 amino acids. Trimming took off 2 bases at V and 1 base at J, with 2 bases between the two ends. This CDR3 reads CSARQNTGELFF. In nucleotides, the CDR3 is TGCAGTGCTAGACAGAACACCGGGGAGCTGTTTTTT.

This clonotype was recorded many times. This chain joins TRBV7-9 and TRBJ1-5; a possible D gene is TRBD1 (6 bases). Trimming took off 5 bases at V and 0 bases at J, with 8 bases between the two ends. Germline CDR1 SEHNR, CDR2 FQNEAQ (reference sequence). The CDR3 extends over 14 amino acids. The CDR3 bases are TGTGCCAGCAGCCGGGACACTAGCAATCAGCCCCAGCATTTT. Protein: CASSRDTSNQPQHF.

In this sample, this clonotype turned up many times. The chain combines TRBV18 with TRBJ2-1; 9 bases match TRBD1. V dropped 4 bases and J dropped 8; count of bases not matched to a gene: 3. CDR3 size: 13 residues. CDR1 KGHSH and CDR2 LQKENI come from the germline V gene. DNA for the CDR3: TGTGCCAGCTCACTGGGACAGGGTGATGAGCAGTTCTTC. Translated, it gives CASSLGQGDEQFF.

This clonotype was seen only a few times. Just one base apart from a much larger clone, this may be a read error. V is TRBV3-1 and J is TRBJ1-2; D not certain. The CDR3 runs to 15 residues. V was shortened by 0 bases and J by 3 bases, with 11 bases between the two germline ends. Germline-derived CDR1 and CDR2 are LGHDT and YNNKEL (reference sequence). CDR3 DNA sequence: TGTGCCAGCAGCCAAGAGCTACAGCCTCACTATGGCTACACCTTC. Encoded protein: CASSQELQPHYGYTF.

V is TRBV6-5 and J is TRBJ1-6; 9 bases match TRBD1. This CDR3 is 16 amino acids long. Germline V gene data show CDR1 as MNHEY and CDR2 as SVGAGI. The junction had 6 bases not matched to a gene; V was cut back by 3 bases and J by 6 bases. CDR3 nucleotides: TGTGCCAGCAGTTATTCCGGGACAGGGAGTAATTCACCCCTCCACTTT. Amino acid sequence: CASSYSGTGSNSPLHF.

The chain uses TRBV3-1 and TRBJ2-7; D remains ambiguous. CDR3 size: 14 residues. The V gene lost 4 bases and the J gene lost 5 bases, with 15 bases spanning the gap. Germline lookup yields CDR1 LGHDT and CDR2 YNNKEL (reference sequence). CDR3 in amino acids: CASSPSGTVNEQYF. The CDR3 region has the DNA TGTGCCAGCAGCCCCTCCGGAACGGTCAACGAGCAGTACTTC.

This clonotype was detected only a few times. The chain employs TRBV7-3 and TRBJ2-3; 9 bases are shared with TRBD2. V was pared by 5 bases and J by 0 bases, with 9 bases of the junction left unmatched. The CDR3 has 17 residues. Germline V gene lookup returns CDR1 SGHTA and CDR2 FQGTGA. The CDR3 here is CASSPLLAGSSTDTQYF. Written as DNA, the CDR3 is TGTGCCAGCAGCCCTCTGCTAGCGGGGAGTAGCACAGATACGCAGTATTTT.

This clonotype was detected a few times. The chain carries TRBV29-1 and TRBJ2-3; D is undetermined. Germline V gene sequence: CDR1 SQVTM, CDR2 ANQGSEA. With 6 bases removed from V and 2 bases from J, the gap between germline ends came to 6 bases. This CDR3 has 11 amino acids. The CDR3 sequence: CSVMFTDTQYF. CDR3 nucleotide sequence: TGCAGCGTCATGTTCACAGATACGCAGTATTTT.

At least ten counts were recorded for this clonotype. This sequence joins TRBV3-1 and TRBJ1-2; D unresolved. Germline CDR1 is LGHDT and CDR2 is YNNKEL (reference sequence). Trimming left V 1 base short and J 10 bases short, with 13 bases between. The CDR3 spans 13 residues. The CDR3 sequence: CASSQVLGRFYTF. DNA of the CDR3: TGTGCCAGCAGCCAAGTCCTAGGACGGTTCTACACCTTC.

V gene TRBV29-1 combines with J gene TRBJ2-7, with D unclear. The CDR3 is 10 amino acids. Trimming cost V 5 bases and J 3 bases, with 5 bases left between them. Per the germline V gene, CDR1 is SQVTM and CDR2 is ANQGSEA. CDR3 loop: CSVFHYEQYF. As DNA, the CDR3 is TGCAGCGTTTTTCACTACGAGCAGTACTTC.

V usage is TRBV5-5 and J usage is TRBJ2-7; D unresolved. V lost 0 bases, J lost 6 bases, and 10 bases lay in between. From germline, CDR1 is SGHKS and CDR2 YYEKEE (reference sequence). The CDR3 consists of 13 residues. CDR3 sequence: CASSLGASGEQYF. As DNA, the CDR3 is TGTGCCAGCAGCTTGGGGGCATCGGGCGAGCAGTACTTC.

This clonotype has a count of ten or more. The chain joins TRBV2 to TRBJ2-2; no definite D call. The length of the CDR3 is 15 residues. V lost 2 bases to trimming and J lost 6 bases, with 13 bases between them. Germline lookup yields CDR1 SNHLY and CDR2 FYNNEI. CDR3 region: CASSEFLSIAGELFF. The CDR3 nucleotides read TGTGCCAGCAGTGAATTTCTGTCGATCGCCGGGGAGCTGTTTTTT.

This clonotype appeared many times. The chain uses TRBV3-1 and TRBJ1-1; TRBD1 is a possible D gene (5 bases). From germline, CDR1 is LGHDT and CDR2 YNNKEL (reference sequence). Trimming took off 0 bases at V and 1 base at J, with 9 bases between the two ends. This CDR3 has 15 residues. The chain's CDR3 is CASSQDVGRNTEAFF. The DNA of the CDR3 is TGTGCCAGCAGCCAAGACGTGGGACGGAACACTGAAGCTTTCTTT.

In this sample, this clonotype turned up a few times. CDR3 nucleotides: TGTGCCATCAGTGACGGGGGGTTCGGCTACACCTTC. Translated: CAISDGGFGYTF. This chain links TRBV10-3 with TRBJ1-2; D possibly corresponds to TRBD1 (5 bases). V was trimmed by 3 bases and J by 8 bases, leaving 10 bases between them. The CDR3 sequence is 12 residues long. The germline V gene has CDR1 ENHRY and CDR2 SYGVKD.

This clonotype was counted ten times or more. The V gene is TRBV20-1, the J gene TRBJ1-1, with D maybe TRBD1 (6 bases). Trimming shortened V by 5 bases and J by 1 base, and 14 bases separated the two germline ends. The CDR3 is 14 residues long. The germline gives CDR1 DFQATT, CDR2 SNEGSKA (reference sequence). The CDR3 bases are TGCAGTGCTGCGCTACAGGGTTGGAACACTGAAGCTTTCTTT. It codes for CSAALQGWNTEAFF.

This clonotype has ten or more counts. The genes are TRBV12-3 or TRBV12-4 and TRBJ1-6; weak D call: TRBD1 (5 bases). This CDR3 comprises 14 residues. Trimming removed 6 bases from V and 8 bases from J, with 14 bases in between. The CDR3 DNA sequence: TGTGCCAGCAGCCCGGGGGGGAGGGATTCACCCCTCCACTTT. This translates into CASSPGGRDSPLHF.

The table lists this clonotype with a few counts. The chain carries TRBV11-2 and TRBJ1-2; no clear D gene. From germline, CDR1 is SGHAT and CDR2 FQNNGV. This CDR3 is 13 amino acids long. V was shortened by 5 bases and J by 5 bases, with 12 bases between the two germline ends. The CDR3 protein is CASSLDNQYGYTF. The CDR3 coding sequence is TGTGCCAGCAGCCTCGACAACCAATATGGCTACACCTTC.

CDR3 coding DNA: TGCAGTGCTAGAGATAGCGGGTATGGCACAGATACGCAGTATTTT. Translation gives CSARDSGYGTDTQYF. The chain recombines TRBV20-1 with TRBJ2-3; TRBD2 matches at 7 bases. V was clipped by 0 bases and J by 1 base; unmatched bases: 4. CDR1 is DFQATT and CDR2 is SNEGSKA in the germline V gene (reference sequence). There are 15 residues in the CDR3.

J is TRBJ2-2 and V is TRBV3-1, with D possibly being TRBD1 (5 bases). Deletions cut 1 base from V and 0 bases from J, with 6 bases between. The CDR3 runs 15 residues. CDR1 and CDR2 from the germline V gene are LGHDT and YNNKEL (reference sequence). The CDR3 is CASSQVQANTGELFF. In nucleotides, the CDR3 is TGTGCCAGCAGCCAAGTACAGGCGAACACCGGGGAGCTGTTTTTT.

Many counts were recorded for this clonotype. The chain uses TRBV11-2 and TRBJ1-1; D is ambiguous. V lost 5 bases, J lost 1 base, and 8 bases lay in between. Per germline, CDR1 SGHAT and CDR2 FQNNGV. The CDR3 covers 13 residues. DNA for the CDR3: TGTGCCAGCAGCCAAGACGGGAACACTGAAGCTTTCTTT. Residues: CASSQDGNTEAFF.

The sample holds many counts of this clonotype. This sequence joins TRBV10-3 and TRBJ1-2, with 8 bases identical to TRBD1. The germline gives CDR1 ENHRY, CDR2 SYGVKD. The CDR3 is made up of 16 amino acids. Unmatched junction bases numbered 14, after V lost 10 bases and J lost 1 base. This CDR3 is CATRPTGQGRNYGYTF. Here the CDR3 DNA reads TGTGCCACCAGGCCGACCGGACAGGGCCGTAACTATGGCTACACCTTC.

The chain carries TRBV12-3 or TRBV12-4 and TRBJ1-6; no reliable D call. V lost 5 bases and J lost 8, with 10 bases in between. There are 13 residues in the CDR3. For the CDR3, the DNA is TGTGCCAGCAGTCACGACCCGGATTCACCCCTCCACTTT. It yields the protein CASSHDPDSPLHF.

The chain carries TRBV9 and TRBJ2-1; D gene unclear. The CDR3 extends over 14 amino acids. The V gene's germline CDR1 is SGDLS and CDR2 YYNGEE. Trimming shortened V by 3 bases and J by 5 bases, and 12 bases separated the two germline ends. The CDR3 loop is CASSGPRAHNEQFF. CDR3 DNA: TGTGCCAGCAGCGGGCCGCGAGCCCACAATGAGCAGTTCTTC.